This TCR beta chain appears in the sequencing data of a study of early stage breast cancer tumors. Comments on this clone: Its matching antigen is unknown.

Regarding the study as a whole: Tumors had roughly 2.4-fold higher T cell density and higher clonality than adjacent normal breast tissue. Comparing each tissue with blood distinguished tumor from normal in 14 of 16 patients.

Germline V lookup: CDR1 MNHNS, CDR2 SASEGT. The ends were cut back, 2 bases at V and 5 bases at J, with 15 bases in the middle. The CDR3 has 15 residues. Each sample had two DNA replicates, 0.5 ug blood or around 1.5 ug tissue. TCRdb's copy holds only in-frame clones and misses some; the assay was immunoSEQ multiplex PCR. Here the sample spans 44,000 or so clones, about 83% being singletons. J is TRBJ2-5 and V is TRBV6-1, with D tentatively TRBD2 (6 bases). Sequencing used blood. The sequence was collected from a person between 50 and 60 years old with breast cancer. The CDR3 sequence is CASSEPSIGGETQYF. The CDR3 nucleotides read TGTGCCAGCAGTGAACCCAGCATTGGAGGGGAGACCCAGTACTTC.